The 31 T cell receptor beta chains reported below all come from one sample, sequenced in a study of blood T cell repertoires in COVID-19. Measured with immunoSEQ multiplex PCR; TCRdb has only the in-frame clones, and not every one. The profile shows 240,000 or so clones, 86% of them singletons. The sample comprised PBMCs or T cells enriched from blood (not recorded which). The receptors originated from a woman in her thirties or forties with acute COVID-19.

The genes are TRBV6-5 and TRBJ2-1, with 12 positions matching TRBD2. V shed 6 bases and J 0 bases; nucleotides not matched to a gene: 0. The CDR3 covers 15 residues. Germline V gene data show CDR1 as MNHEY and CDR2 as SVGAGI. CDR3 amino acids: CASRTSGSSYNEQFF. The CDR3 nucleotides read TGTGCCAGCAGGACTAGCGGGAGCTCCTACAATGAGCAGTTCTTC.

The chain combines TRBV30 with TRBJ2-1; D call uncertain. Germline CDR1 reads GTSNPN; CDR2 reads SVGIG (reference sequence). Deletions cut 0 bases from V and 5 bases from J, with 8 bases between. This CDR3 is built from 13 residues. Here the CDR3 DNA reads TGTGCCTGGAGTGTTGGAGCCAACAATGAGCAGTTCTTC. Amino acid sequence: CAWSVGANNEQFF. Full variable domain (outside the CDR3, taken from reference TRBV30 and TRBJ2-1): SQTIHQWPATLVQPVGSPLSLECTVEGTSNPNLYWYRQAAGRGLQLLFYSVGIGQISSEVPQNLSASRPQDRQFILSSKKLLLSDSGFYLCAWSVGANNEQFFGPGTRLTVL.

The V and J genes are TRBV9 and TRBJ1-2; perhaps TRBD1 as D (5 bases). Germline lookup yields CDR1 SGDLS and CDR2 YYNGEE. The CDR3 covers 15 residues. V was trimmed by 0 bases and J by 2 bases, leaving 11 bases between them. The CDR3 loop reads CASSVADNQNYGYTF. DNA of the CDR3: TGTGCCAGCAGCGTAGCGGACAACCAGAACTATGGCTACACCTTC.

The chain has TRBV5-4 and TRBJ1-2; 7 positions agree with TRBD1. The length of the CDR3 is 14 residues. The V and J ends lost 5 bases and 4 bases, in that order; junction bases with no gene match: 8. Germline CDR1 SGHNT, CDR2 YYREEE (reference sequence). CDR3 loop: CASSRDREGYGYTF. Here the CDR3 DNA reads TGTGCCAGCAGTCGCGACAGGGAAGGCTATGGCTACACCTTC.

This chain links TRBV2 with TRBJ1-6; 8 bases align to TRBD1. The CDR3 loop spans 15 amino acids. Germline V gene data show CDR1 as SNHLY and CDR2 as FYNNEI. With V trimmed by 6 bases and J by 6 bases, 7 bases remained unmatched. CDR3 sequence: CASSLGQGANSPLHF. CDR3 DNA sequence: TGTGCCAGCAGCCTCGGACAGGGAGCTAATTCACCCCTCCACTTT.

The V and J genes are TRBV2 and TRBJ1-4, with TRBD1 matching over 10 bases. This CDR3 comprises 14 residues. CDR1 and CDR2 (germline): SNHLY, FYNNEI. Losses at the gene ends were 6 bases for V and 8 bases for J; bases not matched to a gene: 6. The CDR3 DNA follows: TGTGCCAGCAGGCTCGGGACAGGGGAGGAAAAACTGTTTTTT. Protein product: CASRLGTGEEKLFF. The full variable domain, its missing parts supplied by reference TRBV2 and TRBJ1-4, is EPEVTQTPSHQVTQMGQEVILRCVPISNHLYFYWYRQILGQKVEFLVSFYNNEISEKSEIFDDQFSVERPDGSNFTLKIRSTKLEDSAMYFCASRLGTGEEKLFFGSGTQLSVL.

The chain employs TRBV12-5 and TRBJ2-1; 7 bases agree with TRBD1. The CDR3 length is 15 residues. The V gene end was trimmed by 5 bases and the J gene end by 7 bases; junction bases not matched to a gene: 11. The germline V gene has CDR1 LGHNT and CDR2 FRNRAP. The CDR3 DNA is TGTGCTAGTGGTCTGAACCGCCAGGGGGTAAATGAGCAGTTCTTC. Translation gives CASGLNRQGVNEQFF. The full variable domain, with the rest looked up from reference TRBV12-5 and TRBJ2-1, is DARVTQTPRHKVTEMGQEVTMRCQPILGHNTVFWYRQTMMQGLELLAYFRNRAPLDDSGMPKDRFSAEMPDATLATLKIQPSEPRDSAVYFCASGLNRQGVNEQFFGPGTRLTVL.

The CDR3 here is CASSPLSLSTDTQYF. The CDR3 nucleotides read TGTGCCAGCAGCCCCCTCTCCCTTAGCACAGATACGCAGTATTTT. J is TRBJ2-3 and V is TRBV7-6; D uncertain. Trimming removed 5 bases at V and 0 bases at J, with 12 bases between. This CDR3 has 15 amino acids. Germline CDR1 SGHVS, CDR2 FNYEAQ.

In this sample, this clone turned up once. The genes are TRBV9 and TRBJ2-1, with 9 bases lining up with TRBD1. Germline lookup yields CDR1 SGDLS and CDR2 YYNGEE. V shed 4 bases, J shed 7 bases, and the junction held 3 bases outside the gene matches. This CDR3 comprises 13 residues. The CDR3 DNA sequence: TGTGCCAGCAGCACAGGGGGCGAGAATGAGCAGTTCTTC. It codes for CASSTGGENEQFF.

The rearrangement links TRBV19 to TRBJ2-1; 7 nucleotides match TRBD2. J was trimmed by 3 bases and V by 3 bases; bases with no gene match: 8. Germline values: CDR1 LNHDA, CDR2 SQIVND (reference sequence). There are 16 residues in the CDR3. CDR3 loop: CASSISSGVIYNEQFF. The CDR3 DNA reads TGTGCCAGTAGTATTTCTAGCGGTGTAATCTACAATGAGCAGTTCTTC. Using reference TRBV19 and TRBJ2-1 for the parts outside the CDR3, the full variable domain is DGGITQSPKYLFRKEGQNVTLSCEQNLNHDAMYWYRQDPGQGLRLIYYSQIVNDFQKGDIAEGYSVSREKKESFPLTVTSAQKNPTAFYLCASSISSGVIYNEQFFGPGTRLTVL.

The chain links TRBV6-2 or TRBV6-3 to TRBJ2-7; TRBD2 matches 10 bases. CDR1 is MNHEY, CDR2 SVGEGT, per germline. The V gene end was trimmed by 4 bases and the J gene end by 0 bases; junction bases not matched to a gene: 3. The CDR3 length is 15 residues. CDR3 nucleotides: TGTGCCAGCAGTTCGGGACTAGCGTACTCCTACGAGCAGTACTTC. It is translated as CASSSGLAYSYEQYF.

The V and J genes are TRBV5-4 and TRBJ1-4; 10 nucleotides align to TRBD1. Germline CDR1 SGHNT, CDR2 YYREEE (reference sequence). The CDR3 extends over 16 amino acids. Trimming took 4 bases from V and 5 from J; bases not matched to a gene: 8. CDR3 nucleotides: TGTGCCAGCAGCCCTACAGGGACAGGGGAAAATGAAAAACTGTTTTTT. It yields the protein CASSPTGTGENEKLFF.

This clone was seen only once. The chain uses TRBV11-1 and TRBJ1-5; D call uncertain. The germline V gene has CDR1 SGHAT and CDR2 FQDESV (reference sequence). This CDR3 comprises 13 residues. The V end lost 2 bases, the J end lost 6 bases, and 8 bases lay between the germline ends. The CDR3 loop reads CASSLNGGQPQHF. DNA for the CDR3: TGTGCCAGCAGCTTAAACGGAGGTCAGCCCCAGCATTTT.

The CDR3 DNA reads TGTGCCAGTAGTCGGCGAGGAGGACTAGCGGGAGCATCGTCCTACAATGAGCAGTTCTTC. Translated, it gives CASSRRGGLAGASSYNEQFF. This chain connects TRBV19 to TRBJ2-1; 13 bases match TRBD2. This CDR3 spans 20 amino acids. Germline lookup yields CDR1 LNHDA and CDR2 SQIVND (reference sequence). The V segment lost 5 bases and the J segment 1 base; nucleotides outside the gene matches: 14.

The rearrangement links TRBV6-1 to TRBJ2-7, with 14 nucleotides matching TRBD2. This CDR3 is 15 amino acids long. The germline gives CDR1 MNHNS, CDR2 SASEGT. V lost 1 base and J lost 5; bases outside the gene matches: 1. CDR3: CASSEGGLAGDEQYF. CDR3 DNA sequence: TGTGCCAGCAGTGAAGGGGGACTAGCGGGAGACGAGCAGTACTTC.

In DNA form, the CDR3 reads TGTGCCACCAGTGAAGGACTAGCGGGAGGCCTTGGAGAGACCCAGTACTTC. Its translation is CATSEGLAGGLGETQYF. The gene calls are TRBV24-1 and TRBJ2-5; 14 positions match TRBD2. V dropped 4 bases and J dropped 4; count of bases not matched to a gene: 7. The CDR3 covers 17 residues. Per germline, CDR1 KGHDR and CDR2 SFDVKD.

The chain recombines TRBV7-9 with TRBJ2-7; 9 nucleotides align to TRBD2. CDR3 length: 13 amino acids. CDR1 and CDR2 from the germline V gene are SEHNR and FQNEAQ (reference sequence). The trim removed 4 bases at V and 8 bases at J, leaving 6 bases unmatched. The CDR3 DNA reads TGTGCCAGCAGCTCCCTAGCGGGATTTCAGCAGTACTTC. Translated, it gives CASSSLAGFQQYF.

The chain carries TRBV27 and TRBJ2-7; 7 nucleotides align to TRBD1. Unmatched junction bases numbered 8, after V lost 6 bases and J lost 3 bases. The germline CDR1 and CDR2 sequences are MNHEY and SMNVEV (reference sequence). This CDR3 has 14 amino acids. As DNA, the CDR3 is TGTGCCAGCAGGTCCGGACAGGACTTCTACGAGCAGTACTTC. Its protein product is CASRSGQDFYEQYF.

This chain joins TRBV2 and TRBJ2-1; TRBD1 matches 10 bases. CDR3 length: 14 residues. Trimming removed 8 bases from V and 10 bases from J; junction bases left unmatched: 11. Germline assignment: CDR1 SNHLY and CDR2 FYNNEI. CDR3 DNA sequence: TGTGCCAGCCGTATTGGACAGGGGGAAGGAGAGCAGTTCTTC. It translates to CASRIGQGEGEQFF.

The chain recombines TRBV7-9 with TRBJ1-4; 9 bases line up with TRBD1. In germline, CDR1 is SEHNR, CDR2 FQNEAQ (reference sequence). V was clipped by 6 bases and J by 8 bases; unmatched bases: 10. This CDR3 comprises 15 residues. The CDR3 sequence is CASSTVTGGDEKLFF. CDR3 DNA: TGTGCCAGCAGTACTGTGACAGGGGGAGACGAAAAACTGTTTTTT.

V gene TRBV19 combines with J gene TRBJ1-2; 7 nucleotides line up with TRBD1. Germline CDR1 and CDR2: LNHDA and SQIVND (reference sequence). The length of the CDR3 is 16 residues. The J segment lost 5 bases and the V segment lost 4 bases, leaving 13 bases of the junction unmatched. The CDR3 region is CASSSPDRARGYGYTF. Here the CDR3 DNA reads TGTGCCAGTAGTAGCCCTGACAGGGCCCGTGGGTATGGCTACACCTTC. Complete variable domain (other parts from reference TRBV19 and TRBJ1-2): DGGITQSPKYLFRKEGQNVTLSCEQNLNHDAMYWYRQDPGQGLRLIYYSQIVNDFQKGDIAEGYSVSREKKESFPLTVTSAQKNPTAFYLCASSSPDRARGYGYTFGSGTRLTVV.

V is TRBV19 and J is TRBJ2-7, with D unclear. The length of the CDR3 is 15 residues. The germline V and J ends were trimmed by 1 base and 4 bases, with 14 bases remaining between them. Germline lookup yields CDR1 LNHDA and CDR2 SQIVND (reference sequence). CDR3 in DNA: TGTGCCAGTAGTATAGTAGTGGCCCAGGCATACGAGCAGTACTTC. The encoded protein is CASSIVVAQAYEQYF.

V gene TRBV19 combines with J gene TRBJ2-3; a possible D gene is TRBD2 (5 bases). CDR1 LNHDA and CDR2 SQIVND come from the germline V gene (reference sequence). The CDR3 totals 15 residues. V was pared by 3 bases and J by 2 bases, with 12 bases between. The CDR3 region has the DNA TGTGCCAGTAGTATTCTAGCCGCAGCCACAGATACGCAGTATTTT. It is translated as CASSILAAATDTQYF.

In the case of this clone: At the DNA level, this CDR3 is encoded by other sequences in the same sample as well. The V gene is TRBV2, the J gene TRBJ1-1; TRBD1 is a possible D gene (5 bases). Germline V CDR1 and CDR2: SNHLY, FYNNEI. V was clipped by 2 bases and J by 1 base, with 11 bases between them. This CDR3 has 15 amino acids. The CDR3 bases are TGTGCCAGCAGTGAATGGGGGGGACGGAACACTGAAGCTTTCTTT. Amino acid sequence: CASSEWGGRNTEAFF.

The chain joins TRBV27 to TRBJ2-7; the match to TRBD1 covers 7 bases. This CDR3 is built from 14 residues. Looked up from germline, CDR1 is MNHEY and CDR2 is SMNVEV (reference sequence). After removal of 5 bases from V and 7 bases from J, the junction contained 11 bases not matched to a gene. The CDR3 is CASSPRDREYEQYF. DNA for the CDR3: TGTGCCAGCAGTCCCCGGGACAGAGAATATGAGCAGTACTTC.

This chain connects TRBV7-9 to TRBJ1-1, with D uncertain. This CDR3 contains 12 residues. With 1 base removed from V and 6 bases from J, the gap between germline ends came to 6 bases. The germline CDR1 and CDR2 sequences are SEHNR and FQNEAQ (reference sequence). CDR3 loop: CASSLGHPEAFF. CDR3 nucleotides: TGTGCCAGCAGCTTAGGACACCCTGAAGCTTTCTTT.

The chain has TRBV10-2 and TRBJ1-2, with 8 bases matching TRBD1. The V and J ends lost 2 bases and 7 bases, in that order; junction bases with no gene match: 9. CDR3 length: 15 amino acids. The germline CDR1 and CDR2 sequences are WSHSY and SAAADI. The CDR3 DNA sequence: TGCGCCAGCAGTGAGACTCAGGGGGCTTGGTTTGGCTACACCTTC. Its translation: CASSETQGAWFGYTF.

The V call is TRBV11-3, the J call TRBJ2-7, with 9 bases fitting TRBD1. CDR3 length equals 14 residues. The V and J ends lost 1 base and 3 bases, in that order; junction bases with no gene match: 1. Germline-derived CDR1 and CDR2 are SGHNT and YENEEA. The CDR3 DNA sequence: TGTGCCAGCAGCTTAGCGGGACAGGGCTACGAGCAGTACTTC. This translates into CASSLAGQGYEQYF.

This clone showed up just a few times. The CDR3 here is CASSSADTHYNEQFF. In DNA form, the CDR3 reads TGTGCCAGCAGTTCCGCCGACACCCACTACAATGAGCAGTTCTTC. The V and J genes are TRBV28 and TRBJ2-1; the D is unclear. Germline CDR1 is MDHEN and CDR2 is SYDVKM. The CDR3 runs to 15 residues. V was pared by 4 bases and J by 3 bases, with 13 bases between.

This chain joins TRBV25-1 and TRBJ2-3; 11 bases are a match to TRBD2. J lost 6 bases, V lost 4 bases, and 6 bases had no gene match. The CDR3 runs 15 residues. CDR1 and CDR2 (germline): MGHDK, SYGVNS. The CDR3 loop reads CASSGLAGLLDTQYF. The CDR3 DNA sequence: TGTGCCAGCAGTGGACTAGCGGGACTTCTGGATACGCAGTATTTT.

This clone is a singleton in its sample. The V call is TRBV11-3, the J call TRBJ2-7, with TRBD1 as a possible D gene (6 bases). V dropped 1 base and J dropped 7 bases, with 23 bases sitting between them. Germline V gives CDR1 SGHNT, CDR2 YENEEA. The CDR3 is made up of 17 amino acids. CDR3 region: CASSLAFQGSDTGEQYF. The CDR3 region has the DNA TGTGCCAGCAGCTTAGCGTTTCAGGGGTCGGATACGGGGGAGCAGTACTTC.